This T cell receptor (beta chain) was observed in a study of cytomegalovirus exposure and HLA in healthy donors (dated by TCRdb to 2015 to 2018). About the investigation overall: According to an earlier analysis of 550 to 700 of the donors, 150 million to 200 million T cells yielded 120 million or so unique TCR beta sequences and 250 to 350 Gb of sequence data. Roughly 300 gigabases of sequencing data and 70 million to 100 million unique TCR sequences were included in an early release covering around 650 HLA-typed donors. Of the roughly 400 genotyped donors, approximately 81% were placed in the genetic ancestry cluster associated with self-reported Caucasian donors. The aim of the study was to test whether cataloging public T cell receptors could identify signatures of past pathogen exposure. The study profiled the T cell repertoires of 666 subjects by immunosequencing and related them to cytomegalovirus serostatus. In addition to the first cohort of 500 to 850 subjects, a separate validation cohort of 120 different subjects was used. To predict cytomegalovirus infection status, the study combined high-throughput TCR immunosequencing, statistical association of individual TCRs with disease status, and machine learning. A later analysis re-examined previously published TCR beta repertoires from hundreds of donors and added high-resolution HLA genotyping to investigate patterns of TCR occurrence. Rather than using new phenotypic data, the later analysis identified candidate immune exposures from TCR beta sequences and from how often those sequences occurred across donors. In an earlier analysis of 500 to 650 of the donors, high-throughput TCR beta sequencing was used to judge whether each TCR beta V gene segment behaved as functional or pseudogenic. Donor age, sex, ethnicity and CMV serostatus were compiled alongside the repertoire data. Genome-wide SNP genotypes for about 65% of the 666 donors were used in a later genetic analysis, which treated that subset as a discovery cohort. All discovery cohort repertoires had been generated on a single sequencing platform. HLA typing included class I and class II loci at four-digit resolution. The number of donors typed differed by locus, with roughly 620-630 for A, B, C, DRB1 and DQB1, roughly 520 for DQA1, about 610 for DPA1, and 450 to 480 for DPB1. A handful of DR-DQ haplotypes were handled as single units for association and clustering because linkage in the cohort was strong. On average, 235,054 unique TCR beta nucleotide sequences were sequenced per donor among 398 genotyped donors of the cohort, with 15% to 20% of those sequences being non-productive.

What the study reported, not specific to this receptor: A cluster of highly shared sequence variants was judged likely to represent a technical artifact of the sequencing pipeline. In a later genetic analysis, fewer N-insertions in productive TCRs were reported among donors in an Asian-associated ancestry cluster than the 666-donor mean. A later analysis found that TCR association rates varied across HLA loci, with DRB1 alleles showing the most associated TCRs and HLA-C alleles the fewest. In an earlier analysis of 587 of the donors, most TCR beta V segments appeared in productive rearrangements about 90% or about 30% of the time, broadly matching IMGT annotations. A further reported finding was that TCR beta sequences accurately predicted the HLA-A and HLA-B alleles for most subjects in the first cohort. At a false discovery rate of 0.05, a later analysis linked about 16,000 TCR beta sequences to specific HLA alleles. A total of 164 TCR beta chains were listed by the study as associated with cytomegalovirus. According to a later analysis, most CMV-associated TCR beta chains appeared to be HLA-restricted, and the HLA associations seemed to be driven largely by CMV exposure. According to the authors, the approach could potentially be generalized to other disease states and immunological phenotypes. Approximately 16 rarely observed V segments, including chromosome 9 orphons, were excluded from the earlier analysis of about 600 of the donors because counts were too low. HLA typing was unavailable for some donors at each locus, so association tests used only the typed subset. The presence/absence analyses assumed that sequencing depth was roughly uniform across donors, and that assumption may not be true. In vitro tests confirmed that a few of the cytomegalovirus-associated TCR beta chains recognize cytomegalovirus antigens. Most TCR sequences were seen in very few donors, while some public TCRs were found in many individuals. Correlated functional status among segregating V segments might be attributable to linkage disequilibrium, but an unknown experimental factor could not be ruled out. According to a later analysis, parvovirus B19, influenza, CMV and Epstein-Barr virus appeared linked to several top co-occurrence clusters. Compared with equally common non-associated chains, HLA-associated TCR beta chains in a later analysis were more clonally expanded and had lower generation probabilities. The cohort was sequenced for TCR beta chains only, and without alpha or paired-chain data the features that could be detected were limited. The 87-base-pair reads could not distinguish some IMGT-functional V segments, including TRBV6-2 and TRBV6-3, so those segments were excluded. Strong co-occurrence of HLA alleles, especially DR and DQ, made assigning TCR associations to individual alleles difficult. The classifier was reported to diagnose cytomegalovirus status with high specificity and sensitivity in both the original cohort and the validation cohort. V-gene and J-gene trimming of TCR beta chains was associated with a missense DCLRE1C variant in a later genetic analysis, and the association was replicated in an independent cohort. The only immune exposure information available for the cohort was CMV serostatus.

V loses 5 bases of germline sequence and J loses 7 bases, and the interval between the two ends is 23 bases. Measured from the cysteine to the phenylalanine, the CDR3 is 16 residues long. The DNA shown is the 48-base CDR3, in frame from base 1. The germline V gene (reference sequence) gives CDR1 as LNHNV and CDR2 as YYDKDF. In the case of this clone: No antigen is known for it. Base qualities are missing; no much larger clone stands one base away.

The cohort was made up of roughly 670 healthy bone marrow donors. All cohort members were sampled while nominally healthy, although unrecorded immune exposures were likely present. The donor was CMV seronegative and belonged to the group of 352 seronegative cohort members. Each donor provided a peripheral blood sample, and peripheral blood mononuclear cells were used for TCR beta sequencing. Genomic DNA was extracted from the blood cell samples with the Qiagen DNeasy Blood Extraction Kit. The library was built by means of the immunoSEQ multiplex PCR assay. The multiplex PCR relied on a mix of 60 forward primers for TCR Vbeta segments and 13 reverse primers for TCR Jbeta segments. Amplification of the CDR3 region of rearranged TCR beta genes was performed with a multiplex PCR assay on genomic DNA. The amplified TCR beta libraries were sequenced on the Illumina HiSeq System as 87-base-pair reads. From the authors' description of their analysis: Across the 700 or so repertoires, a later analysis counted 80 million or so unique TCR beta chains, some 11 million of which were shared by at least two donors. Raw reads were error-corrected and collapsed into unique sequences with a nearest-neighbor algorithm that merged closely related sequences to remove PCR and sequencing errors. To assign V, D and J gene segments, CDR3 sequences were aligned to IMGT reference sequences. Each retained sequence needed at least a six-nucleotide match to both a V gene segment and a J gene segment. A rearrangement was called productive if the CDR3 had no stop codons and remained in frame with V and J, and every other rearrangement was called non-productive. Following IMGT convention, CDR3 was defined as the stretch from the second conserved V-encoded cysteine up to the conserved J-encoded phenylalanine. The earlier analysis of about 620 of the donors excluded sequences that lacked an unambiguous match to a single V gene segment. In an earlier analysis of approximately 590 of the donors, V segments were called functional above 56.7% productive rearrangements and were called segregating when the between-donor standard deviation exceeded 5%. A statistical classification framework was built for diagnosing cytomegalovirus status from the catalog of TCR beta chain sequences. In a later analysis, TCR nucleotide sequences were compared against IMGT/GENE-DB human TR gene sequences so that V and J genes could be assigned. The TCRdist pipeline was used in a later analysis to assign CDR3 sequences and most-parsimonious VDJ recombination scenarios. In a later analysis, every TCR beta chain was defined by the combination of its CDR3 amino acid sequence and its V-gene family, and reads without a unique V-gene family were dropped. As a way to deal with suspected cross-contamination and a sequencing artifact, a later analysis dropped 450 to 600 nucleotide sequences that were highly shared and had low generation probability. For each public chain, a later analysis derived a clonal expansion index from normalized ranks of inferred template counts within each repertoire. In a later analysis, generation probabilities were computed using a VDJ recombination model fitted to out-of-frame rearrangements, and the results were checked against IGoR. In a later analysis, TCR-TCR, TCR-HLA and TCR-CMV co-occurrence was scored with hypergeometric tests, and a repertoire-size bias correction was applied to TCR pairs. In a later analysis, false discovery rates were estimated by permuting HLA or CMV assignments 20 times. In a later analysis, co-occurring TCRs were grouped using DBSCAN, and TCRdist sequence similarity was added for clustering within HLA-allele-positive subsets. For co-occurrence clustering, repertoires with fewer than 30,000 or more than 120,000 public chains were excluded, along with five or six repertoires with anomalous nucleotide sharing. This is the immuneACCESS table as TCRdb keeps it, with only in-frame sequences that have V and J called. A part of the clones is gone; compared with another copy, unresolved V genes explain less than half, and the rest is unexplained. V, J and clone size are those of that table, while D and trimming were read from the DNA. The sample table lists 100,000 to 150,000 clones, more than 75% of them with a count of one. The top ten hold roughly 1.1% of the sample.

Sample: PBMCs. The chain employs TRBV15 and TRBJ1-2; the D gene is perhaps TRBD1, on 5 matching bases. This receptor was obtained from a male donor in good health and CMV-seronegative. The CDR3 reads CATSLAGTPIGGGYTF. The DNA is TGTGCCACCAGCCTAGCCGGGACTCCTATAGGAGGTGGCTACACCTTC.